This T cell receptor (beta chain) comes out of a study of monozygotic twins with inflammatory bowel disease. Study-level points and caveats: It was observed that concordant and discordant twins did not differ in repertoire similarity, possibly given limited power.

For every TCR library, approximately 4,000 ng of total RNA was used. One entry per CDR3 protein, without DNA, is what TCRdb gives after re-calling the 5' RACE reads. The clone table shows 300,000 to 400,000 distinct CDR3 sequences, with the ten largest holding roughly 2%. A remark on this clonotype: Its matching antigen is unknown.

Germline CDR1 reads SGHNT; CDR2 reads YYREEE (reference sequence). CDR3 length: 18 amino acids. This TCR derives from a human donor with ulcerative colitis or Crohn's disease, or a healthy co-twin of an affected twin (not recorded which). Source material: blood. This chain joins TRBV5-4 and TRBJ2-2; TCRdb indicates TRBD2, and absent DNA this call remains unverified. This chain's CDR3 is CASSLGGSGRFDTGELFF. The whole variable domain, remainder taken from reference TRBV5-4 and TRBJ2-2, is ETGVTQSPTHLIKTRGQQVTLRCSSQSGHNTVSWYQQALGQGPQFIFQYYREEENGRGNFPPRFSGLQFPNYSSELNVNALELDDSALYLCASSLGGSGRFDTGELFFGEGSRLTVL.